The present entry profiles one T cell receptor beta chain with its context. The antigen remains undetermined. Germline V lookup: CDR1 SEHNR, CDR2 FQNEAQ (reference sequence). This CDR3 region has 16 residues. V lost 5 bases, J lost 5 bases, and 11 bases stayed unmatched. Every donor was a healthy person donating bone marrow. The PCR ran on 60 Vbeta and 13 Jbeta primers. The table came from immunoSEQ multiplex PCR; TCRdb's copy has only in-frame clones and leaves some out. The table lists approximately 120,000 clones, 81% of them singletons, with around 2.2% in the top ten. The data are from a study of cytomegalovirus exposure and HLA in healthy donors. Study-level findings and limits: A later analysis reportedly found fewer N-insertions in an Asian-associated ancestry cluster than the roughly 670-donor mean.

V usage is TRBV7-9 and J usage is TRBJ2-1; 8 bases fit TRBD1. Source material: PBMCs. This clonotype was obtained from a woman aged 25-40 years in good health and CMV-seronegative. The CDR3 reads CASSQSKDRANNEQFF. The DNA for the CDR3 is TGTGCCAGCAGCCAAAGTAAGGACAGGGCTAACAATGAGCAGTTCTTC.